This T cell receptor beta chain was identified in a study of T cell repertoires in cytomegalovirus infection. Overall study findings and caveats: Of the TCR beta families, the public ones yielded a cumulative frequency that identified carriers of CMV plus the relevant HLA.

Between the trimmed V and J ends, which lost 4 bases and 0 bases, there was a span of 17 bases. The germline V gene has CDR1 SGHDT and CDR2 YYEEEE. CDR3 size: 16 residues. Many counts were recorded for this clonotype. What it binds is not known. TCRdb re-called the reads with MiXCR, one entry per CDR3 protein. The sample consists of 750,000 to 900,000 distinct CDR3 sequences, about 29% of them appearing once. The rearrangement links TRBV5-6 to TRBJ2-7, with D maybe TRBD1 (6 bases). The TCR sequence derives from a human donor in good health (CMV status not recorded). Some clones in this sample may be carry-over from other donors' samples. The sample in question was cultured CD8+ T cells from PBMCs, obtained from culture after CMV antigen stimulation. CDR3 in DNA: TGTGCCAGCAGCGCTGGGACATTCTCTAGCTCCTACGAGCAGTACGTC. It encodes CASSAGTFSSSYEQYV.